The 18 T cell receptor beta chains reported below all come from one sample, sequenced in a study of CD8 T cells in ankylosing spondylitis. TCRdb analysed the 5' RACE reads with MiXCR anew, one entry per CDR3 protein. Among 8,000 to 9,000 distinct CDR3 sequences, roughly 3.9% were seen once, and the ten largest hold roughly 10%. Sample: blood, either unsorted or a sorted T cell fraction (not recorded which). The receptors here all came from a female donor with ankylosing spondylitis or in good health (not recorded which).

Many counts were recorded for this clonotype. The chain employs TRBV9 and TRBJ2-7, with D perhaps TRBD1 (5 bases). Germline-derived CDR1 and CDR2 are SGDLS and YYNGEE. The CDR3 runs to 14 residues. Trimming pared 4 bases from V and 5 bases from J, leaving 16 bases between. Here the CDR3 reads CASSPAGYSDEQYF. CDR3 nucleotides: TGTGCCAGCAGCCCCGCAGGGTACAGCGACGAGCAGTACTTC.

The chain couples TRBV9 to TRBJ2-5; D call uncertain. Germline V gene data show CDR1 as SGDLS and CDR2 as YYNGEE. CDR3 length: 15 residues. V was trimmed by 0 bases and J by 0 bases, leaving 9 bases between them. The CDR3 DNA follows: TGTGCCAGCAGCGTAGACCCCGCCAACCAAGAGACCCAGTACTTC. It encodes CASSVDPANQETQYF.

This rearrangement joins TRBV9 to TRBJ2-1; D may be TRBD2 (6 bases). This CDR3 comprises 16 residues. V lost 4 bases and J lost 0, with 14 bases in between. CDR1 is SGDLS and CDR2 is YYNGEE in the germline V gene. CDR3 in DNA: TGTGCCAGCAGCCTCTCAGCGGGTCGCTCCTACAATGAGCAGTTCTTC. Translated, it gives CASSLSAGRSYNEQFF.

This clonotype was observed many times. This chain uses TRBV9 with TRBJ1-6; no reliable D call. V was trimmed by 3 bases and J by 7 bases, leaving 20 bases between them. CDR3 length: 17 residues. Germline assignment: CDR1 SGDLS and CDR2 YYNGEE. The CDR3 coding sequence is TGTGCCAGCAGCGCCCGTCGATACCGGGCAAGGAATTCACCCCTCCACTTT. It encodes CASSARRYRARNSPLHF. Full variable domain (remainder filled in from reference TRBV9 and TRBJ1-6): DSGVTQTPKHLITATGQRVTLRCSPRSGDLSVYWYQQSLDQGLQFLIQYYNGEERAKGNILERFSAQQFPDLHSELNLSSLELGDSALYFCASSARRYRARNSPLHFGNGTRLTVT.

This clonotype has only a few counts. The chain combines TRBV9 with TRBJ2-3; D is ambiguous. CDR3 length: 17 residues. CDR1 and CDR2 (germline): SGDLS, YYNGEE. Trimming left V 4 bases short and J 0 bases short, with 18 bases between. CDR3 nucleotide sequence: TGTGCCAGCAGCCCCCCTAAGAGGATTTTTAGCACAGATACGCAGTATTTT. It translates to CASSPPKRIFSTDTQYF.

There are a few counts of this clonotype. The chain is built from TRBV9 and TRBJ2-7, with 8 nucleotides matching TRBD1. Losses at the gene ends were 3 bases for V and 5 bases for J; bases not matched to a gene: 13. In germline, CDR1 is SGDLS, CDR2 YYNGEE. The CDR3 spans 16 residues. The DNA of the CDR3 is TGTGCCAGCAGCGCAAAGGACAGGGCCCCCCCCCACGAGCAGTACTTC. This gives the protein CASSAKDRAPPHEQYF.

This chain links TRBV21-1 with TRBJ2-1; the table's D call TRBD1 went unverified against the DNA. TRBV21-1 corresponds to a pseudogene. The CDR3 totals 14 residues. The CDR3 nucleotides are TGTGCCAGCTCCGGGACAGGGCAATGCGACGAGCAGTTCTTC. Translation: CASSGTGQCDEQFF.

This clonotype appeared many times. The chain has TRBV9 and TRBJ2-3; the D gene could be TRBD1 or TRBD2 (5 bases each). The CDR3 is made up of 16 amino acids. Germline loops: CDR1 SGDLS, CDR2 YYNGEE. V was trimmed by 3 bases and J by 0 bases, leaving 14 bases between them. The CDR3 protein is CASSEGSGLSTDTQYF. Written as DNA, the CDR3 is TGTGCCAGCAGCGAGGGGAGCGGCCTAAGCACAGATACGCAGTATTTT. The entire variable domain, with the rest obtained from reference TRBV9 and TRBJ2-3, is as follows: DSGVTQTPKHLITATGQRVTLRCSPRSGDLSVYWYQQSLDQGLQFLIQYYNGEERAKGNILERFSAQQFPDLHSELNLSSLELGDSALYFCASSEGSGLSTDTQYFGPGTRLTVL.

This clonotype was detected ten times or more. The V and J genes are TRBV9 and TRBJ2-7; TRBD1 matches 10 bases. The CDR3 totals 16 residues. Per the germline V gene, CDR1 is SGDLS and CDR2 is YYNGEE. The V gene end was trimmed by 4 bases and the J gene end by 2 bases; junction bases not matched to a gene: 9. CDR3 sequence: CASSSEGTGAPYEQYF. The CDR3 DNA follows: TGTGCCAGCAGCTCTGAAGGGACAGGGGCCCCCTACGAGCAGTACTTC.

In its sample, this clonotype is medium-sized. V and J are TRBV9 and TRBJ1-2, with TRBD1 as a possible D gene (5 bases). With 3 bases removed from V and 9 bases from J, the gap between germline ends came to 12 bases. The CDR3 covers 12 residues. The germline gives CDR1 SGDLS, CDR2 YYNGEE. The CDR3: CASSDWGLSYTF. The CDR3 DNA reads as TGTGCCAGCAGCGATTGGGGCCTCAGCTACACCTTC.

Judged by abundance, this clonotype is medium-sized. V usage is TRBV9 and J usage is TRBJ1-3; no reliable D call. CDR1 is SGDLS, CDR2 YYNGEE, per germline. The CDR3 has 13 residues. V was trimmed by 3 bases and J by 7 bases, leaving 11 bases between them. CDR3 protein: CASSGSWENTIYF. DNA for the CDR3: TGTGCCAGCAGCGGATCATGGGAGAACACCATATATTTT.

This clonotype was recorded at least ten times. J is TRBJ2-7 and V is TRBV9, with D maybe TRBD2 (5 bases). The CDR3 is made up of 14 amino acids. Trimming removed 4 bases at V and 0 bases at J, with 11 bases between. Germline V CDR1 and CDR2: SGDLS, YYNGEE. The CDR3 region has the DNA TGTGCCAGCAGCAGGACTCCTAGCTCCTACGAGCAGTACTTC. It specifies CASSRTPSSYEQYF. Variable domain in full (rest from reference TRBV9 and TRBJ2-7): DSGVTQTPKHLITATGQRVTLRCSPRSGDLSVYWYQQSLDQGLQFLIQYYNGEERAKGNILERFSAQQFPDLHSELNLSSLELGDSALYFCASSRTPSSYEQYFGPGTRLTVT.

In its sample, this clonotype was seen many times. This sequence joins TRBV9 and TRBJ1-5; 7 bases match TRBD1. The CDR3 runs 16 residues. The ends lost 0 bases at V and 1 base at J; junction bases unmatched: 4. Germline CDR1 reads SGDLS; CDR2 reads YYNGEE. The CDR3 region is CASSVGEGGSNQPQHF. CDR3 DNA sequence: TGTGCCAGCAGCGTAGGCGAAGGGGGCAGCAATCAGCCCCAGCATTTT.

The chain carries TRBV9 and TRBJ1-1; D uncertain. Germline V lookup: CDR1 SGDLS, CDR2 YYNGEE. The CDR3 has 14 residues. Trimming took off 0 bases at V and 7 bases at J, with 13 bases between the two ends. The CDR3 region is CASSVAGSWNEAFF. CDR3 DNA: TGTGCCAGCAGCGTAGCCGGCAGTTGGAATGAAGCTTTCTTT.

This clonotype was counted ten times or more. The gene calls are TRBV9 and TRBJ2-2; either TRBD1 or TRBD2 may supply D (5 bases each). Trimming removed 2 bases at V and 3 bases at J, with 26 bases between. CDR1 is SGDLS and CDR2 is YYNGEE in the germline V gene. The CDR3 runs 20 residues. The CDR3, as DNA: TGTGCCAGCAGCGTTAATCTGGGTATACCTAATAAGGGACACACCGGGGAGCTGTTTTTT. This codes for CASSVNLGIPNKGHTGELFF.

This clonotype is medium-sized in the sample. The V gene is TRBV9, the J gene TRBJ2-5; the D is unclear. The CDR3 contains 13 residues. Germline CDR1 reads SGDLS; CDR2 reads YYNGEE. The V gene lost 2 bases and the J gene lost 5 bases, with 10 bases spanning the gap. The CDR3 sequence is CASSVMDLETQYF. The CDR3 nucleotides read TGTGCCAGCAGCGTTATGGATTTGGAGACCCAGTACTTC.

By proportion, this clonotype is medium-sized. V gene TRBV9 combines with J gene TRBJ1-6; no firm D call. Trimming took off 0 bases at V and 6 bases at J, with 10 bases between the two ends. The germline V gene has CDR1 SGDLS and CDR2 YYNGEE. This CDR3 is 15 amino acids long. The CDR3 protein is CASSVDVGLNSPLHF. The CDR3, as DNA: TGTGCCAGCAGCGTAGATGTAGGACTTAATTCACCCCTCCACTTT. The variable domain in full, completed from reference TRBV9 and TRBJ1-6, reads DSGVTQTPKHLITATGQRVTLRCSPRSGDLSVYWYQQSLDQGLQFLIQYYNGEERAKGNILERFSAQQFPDLHSELNLSSLELGDSALYFCASSVDVGLNSPLHFGNGTRLTVT.

The chain combines TRBV9 with TRBJ2-5; 7 bases match TRBD1. Looked up from germline, CDR1 is SGDLS and CDR2 is YYNGEE. The trim removed 3 bases at V and 1 base at J, leaving 3 bases unmatched. The CDR3 runs to 14 residues. For the CDR3, the DNA is TGTGCCAGCAGCGGAGGGGACAGCCAAGAGACCCAGTACTTC. This translates into CASSGGDSQETQYF.